Below are 8 T cell receptor beta chains sequenced from a single sample in a study of blood T cell repertoires in COVID-19. Generated by immunoSEQ multiplex PCR, the TCRdb table keeps only in-frame clones and is missing some. The sample includes 200,000 to 300,000 clones, roughly 81% of them seen just once. The sample comprised peripheral blood. The origin of the receptors is a middle-aged man with acute or convalescent COVID-19.

Only one count was recorded for this clone. The CDR3 DNA follows: TGCAGCGTAGAGGGACTAGCGGGGCGATACAATGAGCAGTTCTTC. Translation: CSVEGLAGRYNEQFF. The V gene is TRBV29-1, the J gene TRBJ2-1; 13 bases match TRBD2. The germline V gene encodes CDR1 SQVTM and CDR2 ANQGSEA. The CDR3 length is 15 residues. J was trimmed by 4 bases and V by 6 bases; bases with no gene match: 6.

The chain couples TRBV5-6 to TRBJ1-2; TRBD1 matches at 7 bases. J lost 5 bases, V lost 2 bases, and 0 bases had no gene match. Germline assignment: CDR1 SGHDT and CDR2 YYEEEE. This CDR3 is built from 12 residues. This CDR3 reads CASSLQGYGYTF. The CDR3 DNA reads TGTGCCAGCAGCTTACAGGGGTATGGCTACACCTTC.

The V call is TRBV6-5, the J call TRBJ1-3; TRBD1 matches 11 bases. The junction had 9 bases not matched to a gene; V was cut back by 10 bases and J by 4 bases. Germline values: CDR1 MNHEY, CDR2 SVGAGI. The CDR3 has 15 residues. The CDR3 here is CATGGTGGTGNTIYF. In nucleotides, the CDR3 is TGTGCCACAGGGGGGACAGGGGGTACCGGAAACACCATATATTTT.

The sample holds a few counts of this clone. The gene calls are TRBV5-1 and TRBJ2-1; no firm D call. The germline V and J ends were trimmed by 4 bases and 7 bases, with 9 bases remaining between them. From germline, CDR1 is SGHRS and CDR2 YFSETQ. This CDR3 region has 12 residues. DNA of the CDR3: TGCGCCAGCAGCGCCTTCGGGAATGAGCAGTTCTTC. It specifies CASSAFGNEQFF.

V usage is TRBV9 and J usage is TRBJ2-7; no reliable D call. The CDR3 totals 13 residues. The V gene lost 0 bases and the J gene lost 6 bases, with 10 bases spanning the gap. Germline CDR1 reads SGDLS; CDR2 reads YYNGEE. For the CDR3, the DNA is TGTGCCAGCAGCGTAGGGTCCGGAGTCGAGCAGTACTTC. Encoded protein: CASSVGSGVEQYF.

V is TRBV7-9 and J is TRBJ1-4; 7 nucleotides line up with TRBD1. After removal of 11 bases from V and 6 bases from J, the junction contained 6 bases not matched to a gene. The CDR3 length is 12 residues. Germline CDR1 reads SEHNR; CDR2 reads FQNEAQ (reference sequence). CDR3: CAEGGRDEKLFF. The CDR3 DNA reads as TGTGCCGAAGGGGGCAGGGATGAAAAACTGTTTTTT.

This sequence joins TRBV28 and TRBJ1-1, with 8 bases identical to TRBD1. The CDR3 extends over 17 amino acids. Germline V CDR1 and CDR2: MDHEN, SYDVKM. With 6 bases clipped from V and 0 bases from J, the junction kept 12 bases outside the gene matches. The CDR3 bases are TGTGCCAGCAGCCTCGGGTCGACAGGGGTCCTGAACACTGAAGCTTTCTTT. The encoded protein is CASSLGSTGVLNTEAFF. Variable domain in full (rest from reference TRBV28 and TRBJ1-1): DVKVTQSSRYLVKRTGEKVFLECVQDMDHENMFWYRQDPGLGLRLIYFSYDVKMKEKGDIPEGYSVSREKKERFSLILESASTNQTSMYLCASSLGSTGVLNTEAFFGQGTRLTVV.

This clone was recorded only once. V is TRBV5-6 and J is TRBJ2-5; 11 bases are shared with TRBD2. The V gene's germline CDR1 is SGHDT and CDR2 YYEEEE. The V and J ends lost 4 bases and 3 bases, in that order; junction bases with no gene match: 11. This CDR3 comprises 17 residues. The CDR3 DNA sequence: TGTGCCAGCAGCCAACTGACTAGCGGGGTGAAGAAAGAGACCCAGTACTTC. Protein product: CASSQLTSGVKKETQYF.